This T cell receptor (beta chain) was sequenced in a study of breast tumors, draining lymph nodes, adjacent tissues. The lymph nodes were axillary draining lymph nodes from breast cancer patients. MiXCR, applied by TCRdb to the multiplex PCR reads, yields one record per CDR3 protein. The table shows under 150,000 distinct CDR3 sequences, with more than 20% occurring only once. This clonotype has a count of ten or more. Material for sequencing was axillary lymph node tissue. The TCR originated in a female donor with breast cancer. Some clones in this sample may be carry-over from other donors' samples.

CDR3 in DNA: TGTGCCAGCAGGCGGACCGGGACAGGGACCGGGGAGCTGTTTTTT. It yields the protein CASRRTGTGTGELFF. The chain is built from TRBV9 and TRBJ2-2; 9 bases fit TRBD1. The germline CDR1 and CDR2 sequences are SGDLS and YYNGEE. The CDR3 totals 15 residues. J lost 5 bases, V lost 5 bases, and 7 bases had no gene match. The full variable domain, completed using reference TRBV9 and TRBJ2-2, is DSGVTQTPKHLITATGQRVTLRCSPRSGDLSVYWYQQSLDQGLQFLIQYYNGEERAKGNILERFSAQQFPDLHSELNLSSLELGDSALYFCASRRTGTGTGELFFGEGSRLTVL.